Each of the 17 T cell receptor beta chains below was sequenced from the same sample in a study of T cell responses to AZD1222 COVID-19 vaccine. Clones were sequenced by immunoSEQ multiplex PCR, and TCRdb holds only the in-frame ones, with some missing. The sample lists around 78,000 clones, roughly 84% seen once, with less than 25% in the top ten. The sample here was peripheral blood, taken on day 0 of AZD1222 vaccination. Every receptor here comes from an adult in good health.

The J gene is TRBJ2-7, the V gene TRBV7-8; D might be TRBD1 (6 bases). Between the trimmed V and J ends, which lost 1 base and 4 bases, there was a span of 14 bases. The germline V gene has CDR1 SGHVS and CDR2 FQNEAQ. This CDR3 has 15 residues. The CDR3 bases are TGTGCCAGCAGCTTAGGCAAGGGACAATCTTACGAGCAGTACTTC. Encoded protein: CASSLGKGQSYEQYF.

This chain uses TRBV2 with TRBJ1-2; D is unresolved. Germline V gives CDR1 SNHLY, CDR2 FYNNEI. V dropped 4 bases and J dropped 3 bases, with 21 bases sitting between them. There are 17 residues in the CDR3. In nucleotides, the CDR3 is TGTGCCAGCAGTGGGAATCTGGGATCTATACTTCACTATGGCTACACCTTC. The encoded protein is CASSGNLGSILHYGYTF. The variable domain in full, completed from reference TRBV2 and TRBJ1-2, reads EPEVTQTPSHQVTQMGQEVILRCVPISNHLYFYWYRQILGQKVEFLVSFYNNEISEKSEIFDDQFSVERPDGSNFTLKIRSTKLEDSAMYFCASSGNLGSILHYGYTFGSGTRLTVV.

The CDR3: CAWSLWDSSGNTIYF. The DNA for the CDR3 is TGTGCCTGGAGTCTGTGGGACAGCTCTGGAAACACCATATATTTT. The V call is TRBV30, the J call TRBJ1-3; the match to TRBD1 covers 7 bases. V lost 2 bases, J lost 0 bases, and 4 bases stayed unmatched. Germline CDR1 is GTSNPN and CDR2 is SVGIG (reference sequence). The CDR3 totals 15 residues. The complete variable domain, with remaining parts taken from reference TRBV30 and TRBJ1-3, reads SQTIHQWPATLVQPVGSPLSLECTVEGTSNPNLYWYRQAAGRGLQLLFYSVGIGQISSEVPQNLSASRPQDRQFILSSKKLLLSDSGFYLCAWSLWDSSGNTIYFGEGSWLTVV.

In DNA, the CDR3 is TGTGCCAGCAGTTACGGCGGGTGGGCTAACTATGGCTACACCTTC. The encoded protein is CASSYGGWANYGYTF. The chain combines TRBV6-5 with TRBJ1-2; D uncertain. The CDR3 length is 15 residues. V dropped 2 bases and J dropped 0 bases, with 10 bases sitting between them. Germline CDR1 and CDR2: MNHEY and SVGAGI.

The chain couples TRBV4-1 to TRBJ1-2; D call uncertain. V shed 9 bases and J shed 6 bases, with 14 bases lying between them. Per germline, CDR1 MGHRA and CDR2 YSYEKL. The CDR3 has 12 amino acids. CDR3 in amino acids: CASASPWHGYTF. As DNA, the CDR3 is TGCGCCAGTGCCTCCCCTTGGCATGGCTACACCTTC.

The CDR3 is CASSPRGGQGSGANVLTF. The DNA for the CDR3 is TGTGCCAGCAGCCCGCGCGGGGGCCAAGGGTCTGGGGCCAACGTCCTGACTTTC. This chain joins TRBV14 and TRBJ2-6; maybe TRBD2 (7 bases). Germline lookup yields CDR1 SGHDN and CDR2 FVKESK. CDR3 size: 18 residues. With 4 bases removed from V and 1 base from J, the gap between germline ends came to 17 bases.

This chain joins TRBV2 and TRBJ1-5; no clear D. Trimming shortened V by 3 bases and J by 5 bases, and 20 bases separated the two germline ends. Germline lookup yields CDR1 SNHLY and CDR2 FYNNEI. The CDR3 spans 17 residues. CDR3 sequence reads: CASSDPADPKLYQPQHF. The CDR3 DNA follows: TGTGCCAGCAGTGACCCCGCTGACCCCAAACTTTATCAGCCCCAGCATTTT.

This chain links TRBV7-9 with TRBJ1-3; no definite D call. The CDR3 runs 16 residues. V was trimmed by 5 bases and J by 0 bases, leaving 14 bases between them. Germline lookup yields CDR1 SEHNR and CDR2 FQNEAQ (reference sequence). CDR3 in amino acids: CASSKRSGPSGNTIYF. CDR3 DNA: TGTGCCAGCAGCAAACGGTCAGGACCCTCTGGAAACACCATATATTTT.

The chain couples TRBV18 to TRBJ2-7, with D perhaps matching TRBD1 (8 bases). CDR3 length: 16 amino acids. Between the trimmed V and J ends, which lost 6 bases and 2 bases, there was a span of 20 bases. Germline lookup yields CDR1 KGHSH and CDR2 LQKENI. CDR3 in amino acids: CASSHTGGEWTYEQYF. DNA for the CDR3: TGTGCCAGCTCGCACACAGGGGGGGAGTGGACCTACGAGCAGTACTTC.

This CDR3 reads CASSGPGGGAGEQFF. The CDR3 nucleotides read TGTGCCAGCTCCGGACCTGGCGGGGGGGCCGGTGAGCAGTTCTTC. The J gene is TRBJ2-1, the V gene TRBV11-3; 9 bases line up with TRBD2. V lost 8 bases to trimming and J lost 9 bases; unmatched junction nucleotides: 14. The CDR3 runs 15 residues. CDR1 and CDR2 (germline): SGHNT, YENEEA.

This chain joins TRBV18 and TRBJ2-7; 8 positions agree with TRBD1. The V and J ends lost 2 bases and 4 bases, in that order; junction bases with no gene match: 4. The CDR3 sequence is 14 residues long. Looked up from germline, CDR1 is KGHSH and CDR2 is LQKENI. The CDR3: CASSPATGDYEQYF. In DNA, the CDR3 is TGTGCCAGCTCACCAGCGACAGGGGATTACGAGCAGTACTTC.

V usage is TRBV9 and J usage is TRBJ1-4, with 7 nucleotides matching TRBD1. CDR1 and CDR2 (germline): SGDLS, YYNGEE. The CDR3 covers 16 residues. The junction had 20 bases not matched to a gene; V was cut back by 5 bases and J by 13 bases. In nucleotides, the CDR3 is TGTGCCAGCAGTGAGACAGGGAACCCATCCGTAGGTAGACTGTTTTTT. Encoded protein: CASSETGNPSVGRLFF.

The V and J genes are TRBV25-1 and TRBJ2-7, with TRBD2 as a possible D gene (6 bases). Germline CDR1 MGHDK, CDR2 SYGVNS. The germline V and J ends were trimmed by 1 base and 6 bases, with 10 bases remaining between them. This CDR3 has 13 residues. The CDR3 loop is CASSESAGTEQYF. DNA for the CDR3: TGTGCCAGCAGTGAATCGGCGGGAACCGAGCAGTACTTC.

This clone has a handful of counts. The chain has TRBV6-2 or TRBV6-3 and TRBJ2-2; 8 positions agree with TRBD1. Unmatched junction bases numbered 4, after V lost 4 bases and J lost 3 bases. CDR3 size: 15 residues. Germline loops: CDR1 MNHEY, CDR2 SVGEGT. The CDR3 DNA reads TGTGCCAGCAGTTCAGGACAGGGCCACACCGGGGAGCTGTTTTTT. Protein: CASSSGQGHTGELFF.

The V and J genes are TRBV3-1 (or the pseudogene TRBV3-2) and TRBJ2-7, with D maybe TRBD1 (6 bases). The CDR3 is 11 amino acids. Germline CDR1 is LGHDT and CDR2 is YNNKEL (reference sequence). Trimming removed 3 bases from V and 10 bases from J, with 10 bases in between. DNA for the CDR3: TGTGCCAGCAGCCAGAGGACAGAACAGTACTTC. This codes for CASSQRTEQYF.

This chain joins TRBV2 and TRBJ2-7, with TRBD1 matching over 7 bases. The J segment lost 0 bases and the V segment lost 9 bases, leaving 5 bases of the junction unmatched. The V gene's germline CDR1 is SNHLY and CDR2 FYNNEI. CDR3 length: 13 amino acids. The DNA of the CDR3 is TGTGCCAGTGGACAGGATCTCTCCTACGAGCAGTACTTC. Its protein product is CASGQDLSYEQYF.

This sequence joins TRBV5-5 and TRBJ2-7; 13 nucleotides agree with TRBD2. The CDR3 sequence is 15 residues long. With 4 bases clipped from V and 3 bases from J, the junction kept 4 bases outside the gene matches. Germline loops: CDR1 SGHKS, CDR2 YYEKEE (reference sequence). As DNA, the CDR3 is TGTGCCAGCAGCCTGACTAGCGGGGGGCACTACGAGCAGTACTTC. Protein: CASSLTSGGHYEQYF.